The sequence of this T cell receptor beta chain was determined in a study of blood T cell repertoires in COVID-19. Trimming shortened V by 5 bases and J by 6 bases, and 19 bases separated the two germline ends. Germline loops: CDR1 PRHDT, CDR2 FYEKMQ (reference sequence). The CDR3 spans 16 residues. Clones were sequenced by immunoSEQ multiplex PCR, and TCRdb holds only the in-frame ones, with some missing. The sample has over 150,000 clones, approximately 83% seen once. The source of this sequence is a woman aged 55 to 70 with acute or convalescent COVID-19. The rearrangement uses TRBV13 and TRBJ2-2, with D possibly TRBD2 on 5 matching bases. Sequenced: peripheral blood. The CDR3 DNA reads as TGTGCCAGCAGCGCTTGGACTCCGGGTGGGCCCGGGGAGCTGTTTTTT. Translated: CASSAWTPGGPGELFF.